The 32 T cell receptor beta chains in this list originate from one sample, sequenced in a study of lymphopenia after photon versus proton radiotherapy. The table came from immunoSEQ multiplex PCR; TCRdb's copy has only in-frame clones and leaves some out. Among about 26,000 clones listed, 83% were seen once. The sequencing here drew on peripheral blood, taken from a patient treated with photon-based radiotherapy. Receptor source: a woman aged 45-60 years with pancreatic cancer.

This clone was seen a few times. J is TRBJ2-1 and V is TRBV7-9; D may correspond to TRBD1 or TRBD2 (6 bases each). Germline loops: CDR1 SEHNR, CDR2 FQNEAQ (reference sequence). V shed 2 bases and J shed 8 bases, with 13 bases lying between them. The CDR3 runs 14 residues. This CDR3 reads CASSLQDGGDEQFF. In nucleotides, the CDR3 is TGTGCCAGCAGCTTACAGGACGGGGGCGATGAGCAGTTCTTC.

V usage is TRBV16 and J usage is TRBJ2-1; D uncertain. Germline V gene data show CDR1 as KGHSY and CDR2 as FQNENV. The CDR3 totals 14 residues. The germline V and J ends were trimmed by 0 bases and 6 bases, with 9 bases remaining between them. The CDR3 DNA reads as TGTGCCAGCAGCCAATCAGGCCTGCTCAATGAGCAGTTCTTC. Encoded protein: CASSQSGLLNEQFF.

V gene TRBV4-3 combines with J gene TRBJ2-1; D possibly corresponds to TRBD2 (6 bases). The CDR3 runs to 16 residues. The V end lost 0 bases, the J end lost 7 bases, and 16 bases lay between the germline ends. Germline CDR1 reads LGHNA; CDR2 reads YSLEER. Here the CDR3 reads CASSQERGLARNEQFF. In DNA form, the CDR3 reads TGCGCCAGCAGCCAAGAAAGGGGACTGGCGCGGAATGAGCAGTTCTTC.

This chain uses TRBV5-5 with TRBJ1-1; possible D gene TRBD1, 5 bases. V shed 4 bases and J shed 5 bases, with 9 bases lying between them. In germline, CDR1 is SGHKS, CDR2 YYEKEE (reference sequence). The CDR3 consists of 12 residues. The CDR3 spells CASSDGGTEAFF. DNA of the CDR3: TGTGCCAGCAGCGATGGGGGAACTGAAGCTTTCTTT.

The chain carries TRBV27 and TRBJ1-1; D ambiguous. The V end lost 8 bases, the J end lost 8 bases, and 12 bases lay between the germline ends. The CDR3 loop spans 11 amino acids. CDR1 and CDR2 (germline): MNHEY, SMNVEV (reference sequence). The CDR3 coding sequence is TGTGCCAGCGGAGGAGGGCGAGAAGCTTTCTTT. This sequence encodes CASGGGREAFF.

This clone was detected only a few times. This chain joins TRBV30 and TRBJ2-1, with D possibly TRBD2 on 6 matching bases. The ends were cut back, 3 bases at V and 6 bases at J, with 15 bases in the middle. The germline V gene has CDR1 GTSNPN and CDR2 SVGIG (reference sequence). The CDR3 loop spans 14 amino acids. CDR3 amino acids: CAWSRRASSNEQFF. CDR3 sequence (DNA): TGTGCCTGGAGCAGGAGGGCCTCAAGCAATGAGCAGTTCTTC.

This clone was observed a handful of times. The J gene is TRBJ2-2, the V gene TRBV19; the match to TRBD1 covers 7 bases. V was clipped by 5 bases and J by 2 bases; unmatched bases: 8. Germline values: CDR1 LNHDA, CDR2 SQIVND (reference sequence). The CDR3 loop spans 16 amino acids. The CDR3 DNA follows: TGTGCCAGTAGTCACGACAGGGAAATTAACACCGGGGAGCTGTTTTTT. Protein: CASSHDREINTGELFF.

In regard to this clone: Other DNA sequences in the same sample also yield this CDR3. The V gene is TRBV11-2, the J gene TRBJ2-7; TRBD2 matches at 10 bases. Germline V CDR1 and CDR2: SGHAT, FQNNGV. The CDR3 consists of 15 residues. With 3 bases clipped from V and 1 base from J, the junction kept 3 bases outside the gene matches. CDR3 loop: CASSFGLAASYEQYF. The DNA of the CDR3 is TGTGCCAGCAGCTTCGGACTAGCGGCTTCCTACGAGCAGTACTTC. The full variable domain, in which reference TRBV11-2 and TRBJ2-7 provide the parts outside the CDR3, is EAGVAQSPRYKIIEKRQSVAFWCNPISGHATLYWYQQILGQGPKLLIQFQNNGVVDDSQLPKDRFSAERLKGVDSTLKIQPAKLEDSAVYLCASSFGLAASYEQYFGPGTRLTVT.

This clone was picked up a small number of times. CDR3 sequence reads: CASSGNSGGYSSYNEQFF. The CDR3 coding sequence is TGTGCCAGCAGTGGAAATAGCGGGGGGTACTCTTCCTACAATGAGCAGTTCTTC. The chain couples TRBV2 to TRBJ2-1; 10 bases line up with TRBD2. The CDR3 is 18 amino acids. Germline trimming cut 4 bases from V and 1 base from J; bases unmatched to any gene: 10. Germline CDR1 reads SNHLY; CDR2 reads FYNNEI.

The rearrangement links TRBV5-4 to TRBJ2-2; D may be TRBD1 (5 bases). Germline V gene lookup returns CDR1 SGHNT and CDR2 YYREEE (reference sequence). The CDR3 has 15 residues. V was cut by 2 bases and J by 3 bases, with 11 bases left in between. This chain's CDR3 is CASSFQGPDTGELFF. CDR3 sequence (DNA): TGTGCCAGCAGCTTTCAGGGCCCGGACACCGGGGAGCTGTTTTTT.

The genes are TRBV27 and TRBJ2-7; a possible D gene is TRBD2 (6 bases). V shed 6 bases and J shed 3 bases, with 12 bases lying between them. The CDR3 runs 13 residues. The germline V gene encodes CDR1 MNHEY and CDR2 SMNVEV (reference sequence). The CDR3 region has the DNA TGTGCCAGCAGGGGGGGTCTCGACTACGAGCAGTACTTC. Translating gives CASRGGLDYEQYF.

Written as DNA, the CDR3 is TGTGCCAGCTCACCAGGGAGTAACACTGAAGCTTTCTTT. Its protein product is CASSPGSNTEAFF. The chain links TRBV18 to TRBJ1-1; D not resolved. Trimming took 2 bases from V and 2 from J, leaving 6 bases between them. Per germline, CDR1 KGHSH and CDR2 LQKENI. This CDR3 is built from 13 residues.

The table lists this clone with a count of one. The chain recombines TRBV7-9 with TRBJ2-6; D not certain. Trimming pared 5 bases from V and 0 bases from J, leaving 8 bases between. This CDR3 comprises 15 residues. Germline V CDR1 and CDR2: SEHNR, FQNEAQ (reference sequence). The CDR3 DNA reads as TGTGCCAGCAGCCTAGTAGGCTCTGGGGCCAACGTCCTGACTTTC. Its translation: CASSLVGSGANVLTF.

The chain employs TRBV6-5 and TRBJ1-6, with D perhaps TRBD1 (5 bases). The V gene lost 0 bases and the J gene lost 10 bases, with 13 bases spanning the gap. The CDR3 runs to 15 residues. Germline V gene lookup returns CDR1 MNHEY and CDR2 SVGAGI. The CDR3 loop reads CASSYSGGTGSPLHF. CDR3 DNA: TGTGCCAGCAGTTACTCGGGAGGGACTGGGTCACCCCTCCACTTT.

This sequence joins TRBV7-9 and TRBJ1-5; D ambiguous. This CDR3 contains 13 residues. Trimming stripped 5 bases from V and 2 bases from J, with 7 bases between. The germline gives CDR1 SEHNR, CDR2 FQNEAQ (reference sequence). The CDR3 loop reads CASSRDGNQPQHF. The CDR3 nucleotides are TGTGCCAGCAGCAGGGATGGCAATCAGCCCCAGCATTTT.

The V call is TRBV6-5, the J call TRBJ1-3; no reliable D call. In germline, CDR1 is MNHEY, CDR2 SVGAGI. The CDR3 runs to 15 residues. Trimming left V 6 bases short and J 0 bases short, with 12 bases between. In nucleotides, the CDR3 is TGTGCCAGCAGACCCCGATCGAGCTCTGGAAACACCATATATTTT. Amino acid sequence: CASRPRSSSGNTIYF.

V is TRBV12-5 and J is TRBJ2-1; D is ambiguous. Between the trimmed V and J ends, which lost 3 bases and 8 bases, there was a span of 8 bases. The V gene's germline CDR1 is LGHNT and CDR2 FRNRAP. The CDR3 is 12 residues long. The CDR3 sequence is CASGFGIHEQFF. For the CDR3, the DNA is TGTGCTAGTGGTTTTGGAATACATGAGCAGTTCTTC.

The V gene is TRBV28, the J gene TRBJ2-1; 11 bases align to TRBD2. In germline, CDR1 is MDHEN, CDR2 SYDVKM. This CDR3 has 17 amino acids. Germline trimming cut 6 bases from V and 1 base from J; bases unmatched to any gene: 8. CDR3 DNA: TGTGCCAGCAGCCAGAATCGACTAGCGGGGTCCTACAATGAGCAGTTCTTC. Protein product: CASSQNRLAGSYNEQFF.

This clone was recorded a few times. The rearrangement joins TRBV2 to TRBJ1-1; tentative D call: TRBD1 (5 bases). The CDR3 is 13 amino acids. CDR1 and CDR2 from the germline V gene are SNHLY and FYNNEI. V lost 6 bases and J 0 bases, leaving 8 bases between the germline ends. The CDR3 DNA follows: TGTGCCAGCAGGGACATATTGAACACTGAAGCTTTCTTT. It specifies CASRDILNTEAFF.

DNA of the CDR3: TGCGCCAGCAGCCAAGTCAGACAGGGGGCGGCCTACGAGCAGTACTTC. It codes for CASSQVRQGAAYEQYF. This chain links TRBV4-3 with TRBJ2-7, with 10 nucleotides matching TRBD1. CDR1 and CDR2 (germline): LGHNA, YSLEER. J was trimmed by 2 bases and V by 1 base; bases with no gene match: 5. The CDR3 consists of 16 residues.

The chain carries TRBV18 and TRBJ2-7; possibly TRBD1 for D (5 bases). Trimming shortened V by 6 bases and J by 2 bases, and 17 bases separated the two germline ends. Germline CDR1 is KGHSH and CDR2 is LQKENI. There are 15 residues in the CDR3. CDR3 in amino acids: CASSLTGPETYEQYF. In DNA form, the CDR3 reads TGTGCCAGCTCCCTAACAGGCCCAGAGACCTACGAGCAGTACTTC.

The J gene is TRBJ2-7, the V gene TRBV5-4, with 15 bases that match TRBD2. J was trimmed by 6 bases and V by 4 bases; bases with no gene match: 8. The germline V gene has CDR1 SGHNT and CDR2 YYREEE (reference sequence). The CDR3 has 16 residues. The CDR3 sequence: CASSPNTGLAGGEQYF. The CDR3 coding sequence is TGTGCCAGCAGCCCAAATACGGGACTAGCGGGAGGCGAGCAGTACTTC.

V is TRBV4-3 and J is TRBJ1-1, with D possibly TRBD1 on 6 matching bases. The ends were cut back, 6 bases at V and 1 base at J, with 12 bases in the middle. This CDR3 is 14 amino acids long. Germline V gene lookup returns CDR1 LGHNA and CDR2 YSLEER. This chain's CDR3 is CASSQRGQNTEAFF. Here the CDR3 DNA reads TGCGCCAGCAGTCAACGGGGGCAGAACACTGAAGCTTTCTTT.

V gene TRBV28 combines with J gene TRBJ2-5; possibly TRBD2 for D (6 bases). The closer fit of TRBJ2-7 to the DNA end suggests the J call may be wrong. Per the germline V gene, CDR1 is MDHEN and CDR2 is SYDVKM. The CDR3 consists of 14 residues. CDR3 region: CASTPRDSPYEQYF. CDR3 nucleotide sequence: TGTGCCAGCACCCCCCGGGACTCCCCCTACGAGCAGTACTTC.

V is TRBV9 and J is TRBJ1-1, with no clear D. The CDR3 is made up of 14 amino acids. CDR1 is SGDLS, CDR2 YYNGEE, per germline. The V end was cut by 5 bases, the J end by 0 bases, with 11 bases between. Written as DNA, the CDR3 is TGTGCCAGCAGAAGAGATGCGCTGAACACTGAAGCTTTCTTT. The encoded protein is CASRRDALNTEAFF.

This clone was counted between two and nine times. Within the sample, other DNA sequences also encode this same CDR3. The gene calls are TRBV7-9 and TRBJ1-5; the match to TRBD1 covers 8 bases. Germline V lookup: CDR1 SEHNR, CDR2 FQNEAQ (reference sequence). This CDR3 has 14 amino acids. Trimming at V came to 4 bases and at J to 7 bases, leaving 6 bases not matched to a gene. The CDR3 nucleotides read TGTGCCAGCAGCTCAGGACAGGGAAGACAGCCCCAGCATTTT. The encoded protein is CASSSGQGRQPQHF.

The CDR3 sequence is CASSLGVPQGTEAFF. The CDR3 coding sequence is TGCGCCAGCAGCTTGGGGGTACCACAGGGAACTGAAGCTTTCTTT. The V and J genes are TRBV5-1 and TRBJ1-1; maybe TRBD1 (6 bases). Looked up from germline, CDR1 is SGHRS and CDR2 is YFSETQ. Trimming removed 0 bases at V and 5 bases at J, with 14 bases between. The CDR3 runs 15 residues. Using reference TRBV5-1 and TRBJ1-1 for the parts outside the CDR3, the full variable domain is KAGVTQTPRYLIKTRGQQVTLSCSPISGHRSVSWYQQTPGQGLQFLFEYFSETQRNKGNFPGRFSGRQFSNSRSEMNVSTLELGDSALYLCASSLGVPQGTEAFFGQGTRLTVV.

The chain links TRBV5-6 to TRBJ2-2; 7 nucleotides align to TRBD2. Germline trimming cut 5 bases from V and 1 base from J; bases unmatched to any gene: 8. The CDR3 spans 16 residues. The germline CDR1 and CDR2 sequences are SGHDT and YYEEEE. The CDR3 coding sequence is TGTGCCAGCAGGACCCAGGGAGGGGTGAACACCGGGGAGCTGTTTTTT. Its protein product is CASRTQGGVNTGELFF.

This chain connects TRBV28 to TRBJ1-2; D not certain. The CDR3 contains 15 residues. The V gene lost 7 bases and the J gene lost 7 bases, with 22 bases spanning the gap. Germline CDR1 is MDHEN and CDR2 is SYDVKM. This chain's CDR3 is CASTEGTSWWGGYTF. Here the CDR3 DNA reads TGTGCCAGCACCGAAGGAACATCATGGTGGGGTGGCTACACCTTC.

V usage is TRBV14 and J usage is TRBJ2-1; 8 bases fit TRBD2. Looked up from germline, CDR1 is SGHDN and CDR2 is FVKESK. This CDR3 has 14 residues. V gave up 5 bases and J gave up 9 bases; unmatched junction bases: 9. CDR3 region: CASSGLALRAEQFF. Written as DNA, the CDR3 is TGTGCCAGCAGCGGACTAGCCTTAAGGGCTGAGCAGTTCTTC.

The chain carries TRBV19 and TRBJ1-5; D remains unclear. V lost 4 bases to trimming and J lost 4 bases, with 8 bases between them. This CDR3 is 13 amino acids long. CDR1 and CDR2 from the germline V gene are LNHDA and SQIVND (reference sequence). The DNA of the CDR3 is TGTGCCAGTAGTAGGTCAGCGAATCAGCCCCAGCATTTT. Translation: CASSRSANQPQHF.

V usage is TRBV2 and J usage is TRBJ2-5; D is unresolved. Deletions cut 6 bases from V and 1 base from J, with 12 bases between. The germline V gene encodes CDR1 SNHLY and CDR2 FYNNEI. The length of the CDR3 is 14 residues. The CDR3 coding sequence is TGTGCCAGCAGCCGCATCGACCCCCAAGAGACCCAGTACTTC. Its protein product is CASSRIDPQETQYF.